These T cell receptor beta chains were read from a single sample in a study of PD-1 blockade in mismatch repair-deficient tumors. Measured with immunoSEQ multiplex PCR; TCRdb has only the in-frame clones, and not every one. This table has 120,000 or so clones, roughly 90% appearing once. The sample was peripheral blood, taken approximately 70 weeks after starting pembrolizumab. These receptors were taken from an adult with mismatch repair-deficient cancer. Both conserved end residues are part of each CDR3. A D gene is named only where the DNA matches it firmly. Only some rows state a clone size, as once, few, many or a class for expanded clones.

V,D,size,J,DNA,CDR3
TRBV10-3,.,.,TRBJ2-2,TGTGCCATCAGCCTGGAAGAGGGCACCGGGGAGCTGTTTTTT,CAISLEEGTGELFF
TRBV6-6,.,few,TRBJ1-5,TGTGCCAGCAGTTACTCGCAGGGAGGTCAGCCCCAGCATTTT,CASSYSQGGQPQHF
TRBV6-1,.,.,TRBJ2-4,TGTGCCAGCAGTGAAGGGCGCGTAGAGAACATTCAGTACTTC,CASSEGRVENIQYF
TRBV5-1,TRBD1,.,TRBJ2-3,TGCGCCAGCCGGGGACAGGGGGGACTTTCTAGCACAGATACGCAGTATTTT,CASRGQGGLSSTDTQYF
TRBV5-6,.,.,TRBJ2-7,TGTGCCAGCACCACAGGGAGCTCCTACGAGCAGTACTTC,CASTTGSSYEQYF
TRBV7-2,.,few,TRBJ2-7,TGTGCCAGCAGCTCCCTTGGGCAGGGGATCCTCTACGAGCAGTACTTC,CASSSLGQGILYEQYF
TRBV9,.,.,TRBJ1-5,TGTGCCAGCAGCGTAGGGGACGGTCAGCCCCAGCATTTT,CASSVGDGQPQHF
TRBV5-1,TRBD2,.,TRBJ2-1,TGCGCCAGCAGCCTTAGCGGGAATGAGCAGTTCTTC,CASSLSGNEQFF
TRBV5-1,.,.,TRBJ2-7,TGCGCCAGCAGCTTGGGACAGAAGGCTCCCGAGCAGTACTTC,CASSLGQKAPEQYF
TRBV6-4,TRBD2,.,TRBJ2-3,TGTGCCAGCAGTGCCTACCCGACTAGCAGGAGCACAGATACGCAGTATTTT,CASSAYPTSRSTDTQYF
TRBV7-9,.,.,TRBJ1-2,TGTGCCAGCAGCTTAGGAGGGGGTTATGGCTACACCTTC,CASSLGGGYGYTF
TRBV15,TRBD1,.,TRBJ2-3,TGTGCCACCAGCAGACCTCTACAGGGGGCTGCAGATACGCAGTATTTT,CATSRPLQGAADTQYF
TRBV7-9,.,few,TRBJ1-5,TGTGCCAGCAGCTTAGGAGGCGTCCAGCCCCAGCATTTT,CASSLGGVQPQHF
TRBV6-6,.,once,TRBJ2-1,TGTGCCAGCAGTTACCCAAGTGGTATCAATGAGCAGTTCTTC,CASSYPSGINEQFF
TRBV4-1,.,.,TRBJ2-5,TGCGCCAGCAGCCATTTTCAAGAGACCCAGTACTTC,CASSHFQETQYF
TRBV28,.,few,TRBJ1-3,TGTGCCAGCAGTCCCATAGCGGGGGACTTAACGGTCTCCCACTCTGGAAACACCATATATTTT,CASSPIAGDLTVSHSGNTIYF
TRBV29-1,.,.,TRBJ2-5,TGCAGCGTTGTCCGAACTCTAGTACAAGAGACCCAGTACTTC,CSVVRTLVQETQYF
TRBV7-9,TRBD1,once,TRBJ2-3,TGTGCCAGCACCCCCTCCTCGCAGGGGGCGCGGGATACGCAGTATTTT,CASTPSSQGARDTQYF
TRBV9,TRBD2,.,TRBJ2-7,TGTGCCAGCAGCGTCGGTAGCGGGAGTTACGAGCAGTACTTC,CASSVGSGSYEQYF
TRBV29-1,TRBD2,.,TRBJ2-7,TGCAGCGTGAGACTAGCGGGGACCTACGAGCAGTACTTC,CSVRLAGTYEQYF
TRBV9,.,.,TRBJ2-2,TGTGCCAGCAGCCCGAGGGGCGGTGGTCAAGGATACGGGGAGCTGTTTTTT,CASSPRGGGQGYGELFF
TRBV5-1,TRBD1,.,TRBJ2-7,TGCGCCAGCAGCTTGGGGACAGGGGCCTACGAGCAGTACTTC,CASSLGTGAYEQYF
TRBV7-9,TRBD2,few,TRBJ2-7,TGTGCCAGCAGCCCTGCGGGGGTCGACGAGCAGTACTTC,CASSPAGVDEQYF
TRBV27,.,.,TRBJ2-5,TGTGCCAGCAGATCAATATTAAGGGGGGAGACCCAGTACTTC,CASRSILRGETQYF
TRBV6-1,.,.,TRBJ2-1,TGTGCCAGCAGTGGGTTGGGGGCATCCTACAATGAGCAGTTCTTC,CASSGLGASYNEQFF
TRBV2,TRBD2,.,TRBJ2-1,TGTGCCAGCAGGCTGCGACTAGCGGTCAACGATGAGCAGTTCTTC,CASRLRLAVNDEQFF
TRBV6-5,.,few,TRBJ1-4,TGTGCCAGCAGTTACGACAATGAAAAACTGTTTTTT,CASSYDNEKLFF
TRBV30,.,once,TRBJ2-7,TGTGCCTGGAGTATCGGCCGCTACGAGCAGTACTTC,CAWSIGRYEQYF
TRBV27,.,.,TRBJ2-5,TGTGCCAGCAGTTTATTGGGCCGGCTGGATGAGACCCAGTACTTC,CASSLLGRLDETQYF
TRBV7-9,TRBD2,.,TRBJ2-3,TGTGCCAGCAGCTTGGGGGGACCGAGCGGGACTAGCACAGATACGCAGTATTTT,CASSLGGPSGTSTDTQYF
TRBV5-1,.,.,TRBJ2-7,TGCGCCAGCGGATCCGGAGTAGGGTTGTTCGAGCAGTACTTC,CASGSGVGLFEQYF
TRBV10-2,TRBD1,.,TRBJ2-7,TGCGCCACCCTGCGGACAGGGTACTACGAGCAGTACTTC,CATLRTGYYEQYF
TRBV28,TRBD2,once,TRBJ2-2,TGTGCCAGCAGTTTATGGGCGGTTCGGCTACTAGCGGGAGGACCCAACACCGGGGAGCTGTTTTTT,CASSLWAVRLLAGGPNTGELFF
TRBV5-1,.,.,TRBJ2-1,TGCGCCAGCAGCTCGGGGGTCGTAGAGGGTAATGAGCAGTTCTTC,CASSSGVVEGNEQFF
TRBV4-3,TRBD2,.,TRBJ2-5,TGCGCCAGCAGCCAAGATCGAGCGGGAGTCGATGAGACCCAGTACTTC,CASSQDRAGVDETQYF
TRBV4-1,TRBD2,once,TRBJ2-7,TGCGCCAGCAGCGACAACATTGGGACTAGCGGCTCCTACGAGCAGTACTTC,CASSDNIGTSGSYEQYF
TRBV7-6,TRBD1,.,TRBJ2-5,TGTGCCAGCAGCCTACCGACCCGACAGGGGATCGGCGAGACCCAGTACTTC,CASSLPTRQGIGETQYF
TRBV19,.,.,TRBJ2-1,TGTGCCAGTAGTATACGGGCGGGTTTCAATGAGCAGTTCTTC,CASSIRAGFNEQFF
TRBV30,.,.,TRBJ2-7,TGTGCCTGGAGTGCTTCCATCTACGAGCAGTACTTC,CAWSASIYEQYF
TRBV4-1,TRBD2,.,TRBJ2-7,TGCGCCAGCAGCCAAGATAGGACTAGCTCTTCCGAGCAGTACTTC,CASSQDRTSSSEQYF
TRBV19,.,.,TRBJ1-5,TGTGCCAGCATGTCCCTAGCGGGGACGGGCAATCAGCCCCAGCATTTT,CASMSLAGTGNQPQHF
TRBV12-5,TRBD1,.,TRBJ2-3,TGTGCTAGTGCCCGACAGGGGCCCGGGGATACGCAGTATTTT,CASARQGPGDTQYF
TRBV6-1,TRBD2,.,TRBJ2-3,TGTGCCAGCAGTGAAGCTACTAGCGGGAGGGCCGCAGATACGCAGTATTTT,CASSEATSGRAADTQYF
TRBV9,TRBD2,.,TRBJ2-3,TGTGCCAGCAGCCCAGGGACTAGCGGGAGTATGTGGGATACGCAGTATTTT,CASSPGTSGSMWDTQYF
TRBV15,.,.,TRBJ2-5,TGTGCCACCAGCCTCCGAGGAGAAATACAAGAGACCCAGTACTTC,CATSLRGEIQETQYF
TRBV10-3,TRBD2,.,TRBJ2-3,TGTGCCATCAGTGAAGGACTAGCGGATTCCCTCGTAGATACGCAGTATTTT,CAISEGLADSLVDTQYF
TRBV6-5,.,once,TRBJ1-3,TGTGCCAGCAGTTACTCGGGGCCTCTAGGAAACACCATATATTTT,CASSYSGPLGNTIYF
TRBV11-2,TRBD2,.,TRBJ2-1,TGTGCCAGCAGCTTAGTCCCGGGACGCGGGGGGTACAATGAGCAGTTCTTC,CASSLVPGRGGYNEQFF
TRBV27,TRBD2,.,TRBJ2-7,TGTGCCAGCAGTGCTGGGACTAGCGGGCGGAACTACGAGCAGTACTTC,CASSAGTSGRNYEQYF
TRBV18,.,.,TRBJ2-3,TGTGCCAGCTCACCATCGACAGCTACAGATACGCAGTATTTT,CASSPSTATDTQYF
TRBV10-3,TRBD2,.,TRBJ2-1,TGTGCCTCAAGGACTAGCGGGAGCTCCTACAATGAGCAGTTCTTC,CASRTSGSSYNEQFF
TRBV10-3,.,.,TRBJ1-3,TGTGCCATCAGTGACAACCGGGGCTCTGGAAACACCATATATTTT,CAISDNRGSGNTIYF
TRBV12-5,.,.,TRBJ2-2,TGTGCTAGTGGTTTGGCCGGGACCGGGGAGCTGTTTTTT,CASGLAGTGELFF
TRBV7-2,TRBD2,.,TRBJ2-5,TGTGCCAGCAGCTTACCTAGCGGCCAAGAGACCCAGTACTTC,CASSLPSGQETQYF